Each of the 6 T cell receptor beta chains below was sequenced from the same sample in a study of T cells in Graves' hyperthyroidism and ophthalmopathy. Using RNA transcripts as the source, TCR beta CDR3 regions were amplified. The HTBI primer set served for first-round RT-PCR of the TCR CDR3. MiXCR, applied by TCRdb to the multiplex PCR reads, yields one record per CDR3 protein. The profile shows around 350,000 distinct CDR3 sequences, about 18% of them singletons. The specimen was blood. These TCRs come from a woman aged 18-35 years with Graves' hyperthyroidism.

This clonotype appeared many times. The chain joins TRBV6-1 to TRBJ2-7; 10 bases agree with TRBD1. The ends lost 3 bases at V and 5 bases at J; junction bases unmatched: 16. Per the germline V gene, CDR1 is MNHNS and CDR2 is SASEGT. The length of the CDR3 is 18 residues. The CDR3: CASSDDTQLGQGTNEQYF. Written as DNA, the CDR3 is TGTGCCAGCAGTGATGACACCCAATTGGGACAGGGGACCAACGAGCAGTACTTC.

Ten or more counts support this clonotype. The chain has TRBV5-1 and TRBJ1-5; 9 nucleotides align to TRBD1. J lost 4 bases, V lost 2 bases, and 4 bases had no gene match. Germline CDR1 reads SGHRS; CDR2 reads YFSETQ. This CDR3 contains 15 residues. For the CDR3, the DNA is TGCGCCAGCAGCTTACAGGGGGCCTTAAATCAGCCCCAGCATTTT. Translation: CASSLQGALNQPQHF.

The table lists this clonotype with many counts. The chain has TRBV24-1 and TRBJ2-7; D is possibly TRBD1 or TRBD2 (5 bases each). The CDR3 is made up of 13 amino acids. Germline CDR1 KGHDR, CDR2 SFDVKD. Trimming left V 9 bases short and J 1 base short, with 12 bases between. The CDR3 DNA reads TGTGCCACCGAAGGGGACGCATCCTACGAGCAGTACTTC. Translation gives CATEGDASYEQYF.

In its sample, this clonotype was seen once. This may be a read error, as it is one base from a much larger clone. The chain is built from TRBV15 and TRBJ2-7; TRBD2 might be the D (7 bases). Trimming stripped 0 bases from V and 2 bases from J, with 14 bases between. Germline CDR1 reads LNHNV; CDR2 reads YYDKDF (reference sequence). The CDR3 loop spans 16 amino acids. CDR3 sequence (DNA): TGTGCCACCAGCAGAGATACGGGGGGCCTCCCCTACGAGCAGTACTTC. This encodes CATSRDTGGLPYEQYF.

This clonotype has ten or more counts. The missing conserved phenylalanine or tryptophan at the end of this CDR3 makes a read error likely. The chain links TRBV12-3 or TRBV12-4 to TRBJ2-3, with D hard to call. There are 15 residues in the CDR3. Trimming shortened V by 5 bases and J by 0 bases, and 12 bases separated the two germline ends. The CDR3 sequence is CASSQGQVSTDTQYL. In DNA form, the CDR3 reads TGTGCCAGCAGTCAAGGTCAAGTAAGCACAGATACGCAGTATCTT.

This clonotype was found many times. The chain is built from TRBV10-3 and TRBJ1-2; possibly TRBD1 for D (5 bases). The V gene's germline CDR1 is ENHRY and CDR2 SYGVKD. The CDR3 is 13 amino acids. V lost 5 bases and J 2 bases, leaving 9 bases between the germline ends. As DNA, the CDR3 is TGTGCCATCAGTCAACAGGAAAACTATGGCTACACCTTC. Its translation: CAISQQENYGYTF.